These T cell receptor beta chains were read from a single sample in a study of blood T cell repertoires in COVID-19. Assay used: immunoSEQ multiplex PCR; TCRdb lists only in-frame clones, some missing. The sample contains some 220,000 clones, 82% of which appear only once. Sequences were obtained from peripheral blood. Receptors were obtained from a woman in her 70s with COVID-19, enrolled during active disease. Both conserved end residues are part of each CDR3. A D gene is named only where the DNA matches it firmly. The size entry is marked missing in some rows and otherwise reads once, few, many or a size class.

clone_size j_call d_call v_call cdr3_aa cdr3_nt
. TRBJ1-1 . TRBV5-6 CASSLALRRSTEAFF TGTGCCAGCAGCTTGGCACTGCGCAGGTCCACTGAAGCTTTCTTT
. TRBJ2-1 TRBD2 TRBV7-2 CASSLDAGAGNEQFF TGTGCCAGCAGCTTAGACGCGGGAGCGGGGAATGAGCAGTTCTTC
. TRBJ1-2 . TRBV5-5 CASSFGTGRGNYGYTF TGTGCCAGCAGCTTCGGTACGGGCAGGGGAAACTATGGCTACACCTTC
. TRBJ1-5 TRBD1 TRBV7-2 CASSLGTGNQPQHF TGTGCCAGCAGCTTAGGGACAGGGAACCAGCCCCAGCATTTT
. TRBJ2-7 . TRBV20-1 CSASGGQDEQYF TGCAGTGCTAGTGGGGGGCAGGACGAGCAGTACTTC
. TRBJ2-2 TRBD1 TRBV29-1 CSVNRGGGQGLAGELFF TGCAGCGTAAATAGGGGCGGGGGACAGGGGCTCGCCGGGGAGCTGTTTTTT
. TRBJ1-1 . TRBV6-1 CASSEARAGGTEAFF TGTGCCAGCAGTGAAGCACGGGCAGGAGGCACTGAAGCTTTCTTT
. TRBJ1-3 TRBD1 TRBV3-1/TRBV3-2 CASSQGGQRGDTIYF TGTGCCAGCAGCCAAGGGGGACAGAGAGGGGACACCATATATTTT
. TRBJ2-3 TRBD2 TRBV18 CASSPLAGEGTQYF TGTGCCAGCTCACCTCTAGCGGGAGAGGGAACGCAGTATTTT
few TRBJ1-4 TRBD1 TRBV4-2 CASSQGTGGEKLFF TGTGCCAGCAGCCAGGGGACAGGGGGTGAAAAACTGTTTTTT
once TRBJ1-4 TRBD1 TRBV18 CASSAGTGVEKLFF TGTGCCAGCTCAGCCGGGACAGGGGTTGAAAAACTGTTTTTT
. TRBJ2-3 TRBD2 TRBV2 CASGPGTSSGTSTDTQYF TGTGCCAGCGGCCCCGGGACTAGCAGTGGGACTAGCACAGATACGCAGTATTTT
. TRBJ1-1 TRBD1 TRBV5-6 CASSPGQGFGNTEAFF TGTGCCAGCAGTCCGGGACAGGGGTTTGGGAACACTGAAGCTTTCTTT
few TRBJ1-4 TRBD1 TRBV6-2/TRBV6-3 CASSTLGQGNEKLFF TGTGCCAGCAGCACACTTGGACAGGGGAATGAAAAACTGTTTTTT
. TRBJ2-7 . TRBV3-1/TRBV3-2 CASSQSYEQYF TGTGCCAGCAGCCAATCTTACGAGCAGTACTTC
. TRBJ1-5 . TRBV2 CASSLQGNNQPQHF TGTGCCAGCAGTCTACAGGGTAACAATCAGCCCCAGCATTTT
. TRBJ1-1 . TRBV15 CATSRDRASAFF TGTGCCACCAGCAGAGACAGGGCCAGTGCTTTCTTT
. TRBJ2-6 . TRBV5-1 CASCRRRWGSPRGANVLTF TGCGCCAGCTGTCGACGGCGGTGGGGCTCCCCAAGGGGGGCCAACGTCCTGACTTTC
. TRBJ1-3 TRBD1 TRBV5-1 CASSARPGQGSGHSEGNTIYF TGCGCCAGCAGCGCCCGGCCGGGACAGGGATCGGGTCATTCGGAAGGAAACACCATATATTTT
. TRBJ2-3 TRBD2 TRBV10-3 CAISESGAGGPDTQYF TGTGCCATCAGTGAGTCAGGAGCGGGAGGGCCAGATACGCAGTATTTT
few TRBJ1-1 TRBD1 TRBV7-3 CASSSGQPNTEAFF TGTGCCAGCAGCTCGGGACAGCCGAACACTGAAGCTTTCTTT
. TRBJ2-3 TRBD1 TRBV5-1 CASSLGGTGGSDTQYF TGCGCCAGCAGCTTGGGTGGGACAGGAGGGTCAGATACGCAGTATTTT
. TRBJ2-1 . TRBV5-1 CASSFQGGPSYNEQFF TGCGCCAGCAGCTTTCAAGGAGGTCCATCCTACAATGAGCAGTTCTTC
. TRBJ2-3 TRBD1 TRBV5-1 CASSLKTGGNTDTQYF TGCGCCAGCAGCTTAAAGACAGGGGGTAACACAGATACGCAGTATTTT
. TRBJ1-1 . TRBV2 CVSLPSRVTEAFF TGTGTTTCGTTGCCCTCCAGGGTTACTGAAGCTTTCTTT
. TRBJ2-5 . TRBV5-1 CASSRDTSQETQYF TGCGCCAGCAGTCGAGATACTTCACAAGAGACCCAGTACTTC
. TRBJ2-3 TRBD1 TRBV7-9 CASSGTGVADTQYF TGTGCCAGCAGCGGGACAGGGGTGGCAGATACGCAGTATTTT
. TRBJ2-7 TRBD2 TRBV6-2/TRBV6-3 CASSYPLGTSASLSYEQYF TGTGCCAGCAGTTACCCGCTCGGGACTAGCGCTTCCCTATCCTACGAGCAGTACTTC
. TRBJ2-7 TRBD1 TRBV7-2 CASSLGQGGFYEQYF TGTGCCAGCAGCTTAGGACAGGGGGGTTTCTACGAGCAGTACTTC
. TRBJ1-4 . TRBV19 CASSPPGLGNEKLFF TGTGCCAGTAGTCCTCCGGGATTGGGTAATGAAAAACTGTTTTTT
. TRBJ2-4 . TRBV6-8 CARQGTKNIQYF TGTGCCAGACAGGGAACCAAAAACATTCAGTACTTC
. TRBJ2-4 . TRBV4-3 CASSRGLGADIQYF TGCGCCAGCAGCCGCGGACTGGGCGCGGACATTCAGTACTTC
. TRBJ1-5 . TRBV28 CASTLSNQPQHF TGTGCCAGCACCCTTTCTAATCAGCCCCAGCATTTT
. TRBJ1-1 . TRBV18 CASSPRAGLVNTEAFF TGTGCCAGCTCACCAAGGGCAGGGTTAGTGAACACTGAAGCTTTCTTT
. TRBJ1-4 TRBD1 TRBV2 CASKGDRVEKLFF TGTGCCAGCAAAGGGGACAGGGTGGAAAAACTGTTTTTT
. TRBJ1-4 . TRBV5-1 CASSFQGPREKLFF TGCGCCAGCAGCTTCCAGGGGCCACGGGAAAAACTGTTTTTT
few TRBJ1-2 . TRBV5-8 CASIREFGSDGYTF TGTGCCAGCATACGGGAATTCGGCTCTGATGGCTACACCTTC
. TRBJ2-7 TRBD2 TRBV5-4 CASSEPSGRGYEQYF TGTGCCAGCAGCGAACCTAGCGGGAGGGGATACGAGCAGTACTTC
. TRBJ1-2 TRBD1 TRBV10-3 CAISGTGLGYTF TGTGCCATCAGTGGGACAGGGCTTGGCTACACCTTC
few TRBJ2-1 . TRBV4-3 CASSQVAGLPYNEQFF TGCGCCAGCAGCCAAGTGGCGGGACTTCCCTACAATGAGCAGTTCTTC
. TRBJ1-2 TRBD1 TRBV7-6 CASSLDPGGFYGYTF TGTGCCAGCAGCTTAGACCCAGGGGGTTTTTATGGCTACACCTTC
. TRBJ1-2 TRBD1 TRBV29-1 CSVEDRGSNYGYTF TGCAGCGTCGAGGACAGGGGATCAAACTATGGCTACACCTTC
few TRBJ1-6 . TRBV11-2 CASSLSNSPLHF TGTGCCAGCAGCTTAAGCAATTCACCCCTCCACTTT